This record concerns one T cell receptor beta chain sequence. This record belongs to a study of blood T cell repertoires in COVID-19. Study as a whole: Both acute and convalescent COVID-19 samples were obtained from the United States, Italy and Spain.

The ends were cut back, 6 bases at V and 4 bases at J, with 11 bases in the middle. Germline V CDR1 and CDR2: SGHRS, YFSETQ. The length of the CDR3 is 13 residues. The method was immunoSEQ multiplex PCR; TCRdb's version includes in-frame clones alone and lacks a portion of them. There are tens of thousands of clones in the sample; 85% to 90% occur only once, and 17% lies in the top ten. The source of this sequence is an elderly man in a cohort sampled during active COVID-19. The sequenced material came from peripheral blood. This chain joins TRBV5-1 and TRBJ1-3; D uncertain. CDR3 sequence (DNA): TGCGCCAGCAAAAATCCCCCGGGAAACACCATATATTTT. Amino acids: CASKNPPGNTIYF.